This TCR beta chain was retrieved from a study of read filtering for tumor transcriptome and immune sequencing. Study information: The cohort had about 16 men and more than 11 women aged about 47 to 90, mean about 70 years. By R-ISS, stages I, II and III held around 8, 15 and 7 patients. RNA-seq yielded only roughly 75 to 1,300 TCR reads, IR-seq about 4 to 11 million.

From approximately 430 ng of RNA, a library with molecular barcoded alpha/delta and beta/gamma adaptors was made. TCRdb re-analysed the reads in MiXCR, keeping a single row per CDR3 protein. The repertoire consists of about 39,000 distinct CDR3 sequences, with 13% to 15% occurring once and the leading ten covering around 6.5%. CDR3 length equals 15 residues. V dropped 1 base and J dropped 3 bases, with 12 bases sitting between them. CDR1 LGHDT and CDR2 YNNKEL come from the germline V gene (reference sequence). As for this clonotype: It is likely a read error, because the conserved phenylalanine at the end of the CDR3 is missing.

The chain joins TRBV3-1 to TRBJ1-1, with TRBD1 as a possible D gene (6 bases). The sequence derives from a donor aged 40 or over with multiple myeloma. The sequencing input was a population of CD138-negative cells sorted from bone marrow. In DNA, the CDR3 is TGTGCCAGCAGCCAAGGGATAGGGGGTTACACTGAAGCTTTCCTT. Its translation: CASSQGIGGYTEAFL.